This TCR beta chain was sequenced in a study of OX40 agonist ivuxolimab in advanced cancers. About the study: Those enrolled were 82.7% male, with a mean age of around 55 years and ages from roughly 20 to 90. Study-level points and caveats: Some nonresponders also had low normalized T-cell clonal expansion. Relative to CD4+ cells, CD8+ T cells on average had more expanded clones.

Sequenced by immunoSEQ multiplex PCR; TCRdb stores in-frame clones only, minus some. The table includes tens of thousands of clones, about 87% detected once. Looked up from germline, CDR1 is SGHNT and CDR2 is YYREEE (reference sequence). The CDR3 extends over 15 amino acids. Trimming at V came to 0 bases and at J to 4 bases, leaving 4 bases not matched to a gene. The investigators sampled blood at baseline, at cycle 4 day 1, and at cycle 7 day 1. This clone is a singleton in its sample. Its cognate antigen is unknown. J is TRBJ2-1 and V is TRBV5-4, with 7 bases matching TRBD2. The specimen comprised CD4+ or CD8+ T cells sorted from blood, sampled in a trial of the OX40 agonist ivuxolimab. This TCR was recovered from an adult with an advanced solid tumor such as melanoma, head and neck, liver or kidney cancer. The CDR3: CASSLVNSGYNEQFF. As DNA, the CDR3 is TGTGCCAGCAGCTTGGTGAATAGCGGGTACAATGAGCAGTTCTTC. The full variable domain, rest sourced from reference TRBV5-4 and TRBJ2-1, is ETGVTQSPTHLIKTRGQQVTLRCSSQSGHNTVSWYQQALGQGPQFIFQYYREEENGRGNFPPRFSGLQFPNYSSELNVNALELDDSALYLCASSLVNSGYNEQFFGPGTRLTVL.